Presented here are 15 T cell receptor beta chains from one specimen sequenced in a study of prognosis after radiotherapy for stage I lung cancer. The genomic DNA TCR beta CDR3 region underwent two rounds of multiplex PCR. During first-round PCR, primers specific to each TRBV and TRBJ gene were used. MiXCR, applied by TCRdb to the multiplex PCR reads, yields one record per CDR3 protein. There are about 14,000 distinct CDR3 sequences in the sample; roughly 27% occur only once, and about an eighth lies in the top ten. The sequences come from PBMCs, collected before or after stereotactic body radiation therapy (not recorded which). The receptors derive from a donor aged 50 or older with non-small cell lung cancer.

The chain uses TRBV5-6 and TRBJ2-5; D is possibly TRBD1 or TRBD2 (5 bases each). V was clipped by 5 bases and J by 4 bases, with 18 bases between them. The CDR3 is 15 residues long. CDR1 SGHDT and CDR2 YYEEEE come from the germline V gene. Here the CDR3 reads CASRSIGSGLETQYF. CDR3 nucleotide sequence: TGTGCCAGCAGAAGTATAGGCTCGGGGCTAGAGACCCAGTACTTC.

Notes on this clonotype: A single base is all that separates this from a far larger clone, so a read error is likely. J is TRBJ2-5 and V is TRBV10-3; D is ambiguous. Germline V gene lookup returns CDR1 ENHRY and CDR2 SYGVKD. The CDR3 is made up of 13 amino acids. The CDR3 spells CAISEQTEDEQLF. For the CDR3, the DNA is TGTGCCATCAGTGAGCAAACAGAGGATGAGCAGTTATTC.

As for this clonotype: A far larger clone is only one base removed, so a read error is likely. The gene calls are TRBV7-9 and TRBJ1-5; 10 nucleotides match TRBD1. Germline CDR1 reads SEHNR; CDR2 reads FQNEAQ (reference sequence). This CDR3 contains 16 residues. The CDR3 DNA follows: TGTGCCAGCAGCTTAGTGGACAGGGGGACCAATCAGACCCAGCATTTT. It yields the protein CASSLVDRGTNQTQHF.

Concerning this clonotype: A much bigger clone sits one base away, suggesting this may be a read error. The V and J genes are TRBV6-2 or TRBV6-3 and TRBJ1-4; the D is unclear. Germline V gene sequence: CDR1 MNHEY, CDR2 SVGEGT. The CDR3 has 14 amino acids. The CDR3 protein is CASSHSATKEKLFF. In DNA, the CDR3 is TGTGCCAGCAGCCACAGCGCAACTAAAGAAAAACTGTTTTTT.

There are a few counts of this clonotype. V is TRBV5-6 and J is TRBJ1-1, with 10 nucleotides matching TRBD1. The CDR3 spans 16 residues. J gave up 4 bases and V 0 bases, and 6 bases lay outside the gene matches. The germline gives CDR1 SGHDT, CDR2 YYEEEE. The CDR3 is CASSLVVGQGGTEAFF. The DNA of the CDR3 is TGTGCCAGCAGCTTGGTGGTCGGACAGGGGGGCACTGAAGCTTTCTTT.

Turning to this clonotype: Since the CDR3 does not end with the conserved phenylalanine or tryptophan, this likely comes from a read error. The chain is built from TRBV24-1 and TRBJ2-1; 7 nucleotides match TRBD2. V lost 5 bases to trimming and J lost 7 bases; unmatched junction nucleotides: 19. The CDR3 has 18 residues. The germline V gene has CDR1 KGHDR and CDR2 SFDVKD. The CDR3 loop reads CATSGGAGRPSGWNEQFL. The CDR3 region has the DNA TGTGCCACCAGTGGGGGAGCGGGAAGGCCGAGCGGGTGGAATGAGCAGTTCCTC.

V gene TRBV5-1 combines with J gene TRBJ2-7, with unresolved D. This CDR3 region has 13 residues. Germline CDR1 and CDR2: SGHRS and YFSETQ. Deletions cut 0 bases from V and 1 base from J, with 5 bases between. The chain's CDR3 is CASSLGESYEQYF. In DNA form, the CDR3 reads TGCGCCAGCAGCTTGGGAGAGTCCTACGAGCAGTACTTC.

This clonotype has a count of ten or more. The rearrangement links TRBV6-5 to TRBJ1-2; D gene unclear. This CDR3 contains 15 residues. CDR1 MNHEY and CDR2 SVGAGI come from the germline V gene. V was clipped by 2 bases and J by 8 bases, with 18 bases between them. This CDR3 is CASSYPRFSSTGYTF. The CDR3 bases are TGTGCCAGCAGTTACCCTCGGTTTAGTAGCACCGGCTACACCTTC.

Concerning this clonotype: No conserved phenylalanine or tryptophan is present at the end of the CDR3, so a read error is the likely explanation. The chain links TRBV6-1 to TRBJ2-2; D perhaps matches TRBD1 (6 bases). The germline V and J ends were trimmed by 10 bases and 4 bases, with 19 bases remaining between them. This CDR3 is built from 15 residues. Germline V gene data show CDR1 as MNHNS and CDR2 as SASEGT. The CDR3 spells CATPRGRIATGELFS. CDR3 bases: TGTGCCACCCCCAGGGGTCGAATAGCCACCGGGGAGCTGTTTTCT.

At least ten counts were recorded for this clonotype. The J gene is TRBJ1-2, the V gene TRBV6-1; the match to TRBD1 covers 8 bases. The germline CDR1 and CDR2 sequences are MNHNS and SASEGT. The CDR3 consists of 15 residues. The ends lost 5 bases at V and 9 bases at J; junction bases unmatched: 14. CDR3 coding DNA: TGTGCCAGCAGTAAAAAGCCGGGACAGGATCTTCGCTACACCTTC. This codes for CASSKKPGQDLRYTF.

This clonotype appeared a single time. A far more abundant clone sits one base away, making this likely a read error. V and J are TRBV6-8 and TRBJ2-7; 8 nucleotides line up with TRBD2. The CDR3 covers 15 residues. The ends lost 0 bases at V and 9 bases at J; junction bases unmatched: 10. Germline CDR1 MNHGY, CDR2 SAAAGT. The CDR3 spells CASSYSGTRGMGQYF. CDR3 nucleotides: TGTGCCAGCAGTTACTCCGGGACTAGAGGGATGGGGCAGTACTTC.

This clonotype was detected ten times or more. The chain couples TRBV7-8 to TRBJ1-5; D remains unclear. This CDR3 region has 15 residues. The V end was cut by 2 bases, the J end by 4 bases, with 12 bases between. Per germline, CDR1 SGHVS and CDR2 FQNEAQ. The CDR3, as DNA: TGTGCCAGCAGCTTATTAGGCGGTTTGAATCAGCCCCAGCATTTT. This translates into CASSLLGGLNQPQHF.

This chain connects TRBV9 to TRBJ2-2; TRBD1 matches at 12 bases. V shed 4 bases and J 9 bases; nucleotides not matched to a gene: 4. This CDR3 region has 14 residues. Germline CDR1 is SGDLS and CDR2 is YYNGEE. The CDR3 DNA is TGTGCCAGCAGCCCAGGGACAGGGGGCCGGGAGCTGTTTTTT. Translation gives CASSPGTGGRELFF.

About this clonotype: One base separates it from a far larger clone, so it is likely a read error. The chain employs TRBV6-4 and TRBJ2-3, with 7 positions matching TRBD2. Germline CDR1 MRHNA, CDR2 SNTAGT. Trimming cost V 3 bases and J 2 bases; bases outside gene matches: 8. This CDR3 is 16 amino acids long. This chain's CDR3 is CASSEAVGGNTDTQYF. In DNA form, the CDR3 reads TGTGCCAGCAGTGAAGCAGTGGGAGGGAACACAGATACGCAGTATTTT.

In this sample, this clonotype turned up many times. J is TRBJ2-5 and V is TRBV2, with D possibly being TRBD1 or TRBD2 (6 bases each). The germline CDR1 and CDR2 sequences are SNHLY and FYNNEI. V was cut by 4 bases and J by 3 bases, with 18 bases left in between. This CDR3 is built from 16 residues. This CDR3 is CASSGTSGGWEETQYF. In nucleotides, the CDR3 is TGTGCCAGCAGTGGGACCTCCGGGGGCTGGGAAGAGACCCAGTACTTC.